The clone carrying this TCR beta chain was seen only a few times. Its antigen is as yet unknown. The sample comes from a study of T cells in Graves' hyperthyroidism and ophthalmopathy. Study-level results: Model-based prediction identified ophthalmopathy a median roughly 5.9 months prior to its onset.

The CDR3 runs 11 residues. V lost 6 bases, J lost 8 bases, and 10 bases lay in between. Germline V gene data show CDR1 as MRHNA and CDR2 as SNTAGT. Amplification of TCR beta CDR3 regions used RNA as the template. HTBI primers were employed in a first-round RT-PCR of the TCR CDR3. MiXCR was run by TCRdb on the multiplex PCR reads, yielding one entry per CDR3 protein. The profile shows hundreds of thousands of distinct CDR3 sequences, roughly 40% of them singletons. The hyperthyroidism was newly diagnosed and had lasted under 2 months; the patients were aged 18 to 65. Criteria for exclusion of patients were uncontrolled infection, other autoimmune disease, pregnancy or lactation.

This TCR was recovered from a man between 18 and 29 years old with Graves' hyperthyroidism. Sequences were obtained from blood. This chain uses TRBV6-4 with TRBJ1-1; D is unclear. CDR3 nucleotides: TGTGCCAGCAGCCCCTCAAGAGAAGCTTTCTTT. It yields the protein CASSPSREAFF.